Below are 22 T cell receptor beta chains sequenced from a single sample in a study of shared clonotypes between healthy human individuals. Profiled with immunoSEQ multiplex PCR; TCRdb holds only in-frame clones, not every one. This table holds around 2.1 million clones, roughly 91% found once. Terminally differentiated effector memory CD45RA+ cells were excluded by CCR7 positive selection of CD45RO-negative cells. The sample comprised naive CD8+ T cells from PBMCs. These receptors originate from a man between 18 and 29 years old in good health. Some clones in this sample may be carry-over from other donors' samples.

The J gene is TRBJ1-5, the V gene TRBV28; a possible D gene is TRBD1 (6 bases). CDR1 MDHEN and CDR2 SYDVKM come from the germline V gene. V was cut by 6 bases and J by 0 bases, with 12 bases left in between. CDR3 length equals 15 residues. The CDR3: CASRSGTYSNQPQHF. Written as DNA, the CDR3 is TGTGCCAGCAGGTCGGGGACATATAGCAATCAGCCCCAGCATTTT.

The V call is TRBV5-1, the J call TRBJ2-7; D unclear. This CDR3 is built from 13 residues. V lost 0 bases, J lost 7 bases, and 11 bases lay in between. Per the germline V gene, CDR1 is SGHRS and CDR2 is YFSETQ. The DNA of the CDR3 is TGCGCCAGCAGCTTGGAGATAGCCGGAGAGCAGTACTTC. Translated, it gives CASSLEIAGEQYF.

The chain recombines TRBV29-1 with TRBJ2-1; possibly TRBD2 for D (6 bases). From germline, CDR1 is SQVTM and CDR2 ANQGSEA. V gave up 5 bases and J gave up 4 bases, with 12 bases separating them. CDR3 length: 13 residues. The CDR3: CSVLGGTYNEQFF. The CDR3, as DNA: TGCAGCGTTCTCGGCGGGACTTACAATGAGCAGTTCTTC.

The V call is TRBV5-6, the J call TRBJ1-3, with D unresolved. The CDR3 runs to 13 residues. The germline CDR1 and CDR2 sequences are SGHDT and YYEEEE. Between the trimmed V and J ends, which lost 4 bases and 4 bases, there was a span of 9 bases. The CDR3 DNA follows: TGTGCCAGCAGCCGAACCTTAGGAAACACCATATATTTT. Translation gives CASSRTLGNTIYF.

V usage is TRBV28 and J usage is TRBJ2-3; maybe TRBD1 (5 bases). CDR1 is MDHEN and CDR2 is SYDVKM in the germline V gene. The germline V and J ends were trimmed by 3 bases and 3 bases, with 10 bases remaining between them. CDR3 length equals 14 residues. CDR3 in amino acids: CASSFQGYTDTQYF. CDR3 sequence (DNA): TGTGCCAGCAGTTTTCAGGGATATACAGATACGCAGTATTTT.

The rearrangement uses TRBV5-1 and TRBJ1-1, with a possible D match to TRBD1 (6 bases). The CDR3 runs to 14 residues. Trimming left V 0 bases short and J 5 bases short, with 11 bases between. Germline values: CDR1 SGHRS, CDR2 YFSETQ. This CDR3 is CASSLEGGFTEAFF. In nucleotides, the CDR3 is TGCGCCAGCAGCTTGGAGGGGGGATTTACTGAAGCTTTCTTT.

The gene calls are TRBV11-2 and TRBJ2-6; D is undetermined. This CDR3 is 13 amino acids long. V dropped 5 bases and J dropped 6 bases, with 8 bases sitting between them. Germline assignment: CDR1 SGHAT and CDR2 FQNNGV. As DNA, the CDR3 is TGTGCCAGCAGCCTGGACCTGGCCAACGTCCTGACTTTC. Amino acids: CASSLDLANVLTF.

This chain connects TRBV29-1 to TRBJ2-3, with D tentatively TRBD1 or TRBD2 (6 bases each). CDR3 length equals 14 residues. Germline loops: CDR1 SQVTM, CDR2 ANQGSEA. With 6 bases removed from V and 4 bases from J, the gap between germline ends came to 17 bases. CDR3: CSVLGGLWSDTQYF. Here the CDR3 DNA reads TGCAGCGTCCTCGGGGGCCTTTGGTCAGATACGCAGTATTTT.

The chain joins TRBV10-3 to TRBJ2-7; 9 positions agree with TRBD2. V lost 0 bases to trimming and J lost 4 bases; unmatched junction nucleotides: 7. Germline-derived CDR1 and CDR2 are ENHRY and SYGVKD. The CDR3 loop spans 16 amino acids. The CDR3 region has the DNA TGTGCCATCAGTGAGTCGAATAGCGGGAGATCGTACGAGCAGTACTTC. Translation: CAISESNSGRSYEQYF.

For the CDR3, the DNA is TGTGCCTGGAGTGATCGTCGGACTGACCCTTATGAAAAACTGTTTTTT. Its protein is CAWSDRRTDPYEKLFF. The chain links TRBV30 to TRBJ1-4, with D unresolved. The CDR3 totals 16 residues. V dropped 1 base and J dropped 6 bases, with 18 bases sitting between them. From germline, CDR1 is GTSNPN and CDR2 SVGIG (reference sequence).

V usage is TRBV5-1 and J usage is TRBJ2-3; TRBD2 matches 9 bases. The CDR3 is 16 residues long. V shed 2 bases and J 2 bases; nucleotides not matched to a gene: 6. The V gene's germline CDR1 is SGHRS and CDR2 YFSETQ. Here the CDR3 reads CASSFAGTSITDTQYF. CDR3 nucleotides: TGCGCCAGCAGCTTTGCCGGGACTAGCATCACAGATACGCAGTATTTT.

The chain links TRBV7-9 to TRBJ1-1; D call uncertain. CDR1 is SEHNR and CDR2 is FQNEAQ in the germline V gene (reference sequence). The V and J ends lost 6 bases and 7 bases respectively, with 18 bases between them. The CDR3 runs to 14 residues. In DNA, the CDR3 is TGTGCCAGCAGACCTTCGACCGTGATAGGTGAAGCTTTCTTT. This encodes CASRPSTVIGEAFF.

This clone came up a few times. CDR3 sequence reads: CASSYKVVDYGYTF. The CDR3, as DNA: TGTGCCAGCAGTTACAAGGTTGTGGACTATGGCTACACCTTC. This chain connects TRBV6-6 to TRBJ1-2; D remains unclear. The germline V gene encodes CDR1 MNHNY and CDR2 SVGAGI (reference sequence). V was clipped by 2 bases and J by 3 bases, with 10 bases between them. The CDR3 consists of 14 residues.

The chain is built from TRBV4-3 and TRBJ1-3; no clear D. The CDR3 contains 17 residues. In germline, CDR1 is LGHNA, CDR2 YSLEER. V was cut by 0 bases and J by 4 bases, with 16 bases left in between. The CDR3 sequence is CASSQDYRKGSGNTIYF. CDR3 bases: TGCGCCAGCAGCCAAGATTATAGGAAGGGCTCAGGAAACACCATATATTTT.

CDR3 loop: CASSSRVEVPMYEQYF. The CDR3 nucleotides are TGTGCCAGCAGTTCCCGTGTCGAAGTCCCTATGTACGAGCAGTACTTC. V usage is TRBV28 and J usage is TRBJ2-7; D is uncertain. This CDR3 spans 16 amino acids. Germline CDR1 MDHEN, CDR2 SYDVKM. V dropped 4 bases and J dropped 4 bases, with 20 bases sitting between them.

This chain connects TRBV7-9 to TRBJ1-1; D might be TRBD1 (5 bases). Trimming removed 5 bases from V and 6 bases from J, with 10 bases in between. Looked up from germline, CDR1 is SEHNR and CDR2 is FQNEAQ (reference sequence). The CDR3 consists of 12 residues. The CDR3 protein is CASSTGRPEAFF. As DNA, the CDR3 is TGTGCCAGCAGCACAGGACGGCCTGAAGCTTTCTTT.

The chain combines TRBV5-1 with TRBJ2-5; tentatively, D is TRBD1 or TRBD2 (7 bases each). With 2 bases removed from V and 6 bases from J, the gap between germline ends came to 14 bases. CDR1 is SGHRS and CDR2 is YFSETQ in the germline V gene. The length of the CDR3 is 14 residues. DNA of the CDR3: TGCGCCAGCAGCTTACAGGGGAGGGAAAAGACCCAGTACTTC. As protein: CASSLQGREKTQYF.

The rearrangement uses TRBV5-1 and TRBJ2-1; possibly TRBD2 for D (5 bases). CDR1 is SGHRS and CDR2 is YFSETQ in the germline V gene. Trimming stripped 0 bases from V and 4 bases from J, with 8 bases between. The CDR3 loop spans 14 amino acids. CDR3: CASSLGELYNEQFF. CDR3 coding DNA: TGCGCCAGCAGCTTGGGGGAGTTATACAATGAGCAGTTCTTC.

On this clone: The junction does not match germline at one end; this may be a read error. The chain employs TRBV7-9 and TRBJ2-1; D is undetermined. This CDR3 comprises 15 residues. CDR1 and CDR2 from the germline V gene are SEHNR and FQNEAQ (reference sequence). The CDR3 DNA reads as TGTGCCAGCAGCTTAGGAATAGCCGGCTACGATGAGCAGTTCTTC. The encoded protein is CASSLGIAGYDEQFF. The whole variable domain, filled in from reference TRBV7-9 and TRBJ2-1, reads DTGVSQNPRHKITKRGQNVTFRCDPISEHNRLYWYRQTLGQGPEFLTYFQNEAQLEKSRLLSDRFSAERPKGSFSTLEIQRTEQGDSAMYLCASSLGIAGYDEQFFGPGTRLTVL.

This clone was seen just once. V gene TRBV19 combines with J gene TRBJ1-5; 7 positions match TRBD1. The CDR3 is made up of 15 amino acids. V shed 5 bases, J shed 5 bases, and the junction held 9 bases outside the gene matches. Per germline, CDR1 LNHDA and CDR2 SQIVND (reference sequence). CDR3: CASSPRDRGYQPQHF. DNA for the CDR3: TGTGCCAGTAGTCCCCGGGACAGAGGGTATCAGCCCCAGCATTTT.

The chain employs TRBV19 and TRBJ2-1; no definite D call. Germline values: CDR1 LNHDA, CDR2 SQIVND (reference sequence). The CDR3 has 14 residues. V was clipped by 4 bases and J by 8 bases, with 15 bases between them. The CDR3 region is CASSSRSSRDEQFF. Here the CDR3 DNA reads TGTGCCAGTAGTAGCAGATCCAGTCGCGATGAGCAGTTCTTC.

Of note for this clone: Other DNA sequences in the same sample also yield this CDR3. The CDR3: CASSIADSYSNQPQHF. CDR3 nucleotide sequence: TGTGCCAGTAGTATAGCCGACAGTTATAGCAATCAGCCCCAGCATTTT. The chain couples TRBV19 to TRBJ1-5; tentative D call: TRBD1 (5 bases). From germline, CDR1 is LNHDA and CDR2 SQIVND (reference sequence). CDR3 length: 16 amino acids. Trimming stripped 1 base from V and 0 bases from J, with 10 bases between.